The clone carrying this T cell receptor (beta chain) was picked up many times. The data are from a study of T cells in Graves' hyperthyroidism and ophthalmopathy. Overall study: Peripheral blood sampling occurred at initial diagnosis, before any treatment.

Amplification targeted TCR beta CDR3 regions from RNA transcripts. Using the HTBI primer set, a first-round RT-PCR was run on the TCR CDR3. In TCRdb, the multiplex PCR reads were re-called with MiXCR into one record per CDR3 protein. The sample carries around 380,000 distinct CDR3 sequences, less than 15% recorded once. Germline V gene data show CDR1 as MNHEY and CDR2 as SVGEGT. Trimming stripped 5 bases from V and 3 bases from J, with 9 bases between. CDR3 size: 13 residues. Clinical symptoms, serum thyroxine and TRAb, thyroid ultrasound and orbital computed tomography were used for the diagnoses. PBMCs stemmed from approximately 9.1 ml fresh peripheral blood.

V gene TRBV6-2 or TRBV6-3 combines with J gene TRBJ2-3; D is unresolved. This clonotype was sampled from a man between 25 and 39 years old with Graves' hyperthyroidism that later progressed to Graves' ophthalmopathy. Sequencing used blood. Here the CDR3 reads CASSLSETDTQYF. The CDR3 DNA reads TGTGCCAGCAGTCTATCGGAGACAGATACGCAGTATTTT.